This passage covers 10 T cell receptor beta chains from one sample sequenced in a study of blood T cell repertoires in COVID-19. Here immunoSEQ multiplex PCR was the method, and the copy in TCRdb shows in-frame clones only, minus some. In the table there are more than 200,000 clones, more than 80% of which are singletons. The sequenced sample consisted of PBMCs or T cells enriched from blood (not recorded which). The receptors here all came from a man in his 60s who had recovered from COVID-19.

This chain links TRBV19 with TRBJ1-5; D remains unclear. Germline V lookup: CDR1 LNHDA, CDR2 SQIVND (reference sequence). CDR3 length equals 13 residues. Trimming shortened V by 6 bases and J by 3 bases, and 9 bases separated the two germline ends. CDR3 nucleotides: TGTGCCAGTAGGCGGTCAGTCAATCAGCCCCAGCATTTT. Translated: CASRRSVNQPQHF. Complete variable domain (other parts from reference TRBV19 and TRBJ1-5): DGGITQSPKYLFRKEGQNVTLSCEQNLNHDAMYWYRQDPGQGLRLIYYSQIVNDFQKGDIAEGYSVSREKKESFPLTVTSAQKNPTAFYLCASRRSVNQPQHFGDGTRLSIL.

This rearrangement joins TRBV5-6 to TRBJ1-2, with D maybe TRBD1 (6 bases). The CDR3 is 13 amino acids. Between the trimmed V and J ends, which lost 0 bases and 8 bases, there was a span of 11 bases. Looked up from germline, CDR1 is SGHDT and CDR2 is YYEEEE. CDR3 region: CASSLGRGGGYTF. The CDR3 DNA follows: TGTGCCAGCAGCTTGGGCAGGGGCGGGGGCTACACCTTC.

The V gene is TRBV5-6, the J gene TRBJ1-4; 8 bases fit TRBD1. The germline gives CDR1 SGHDT, CDR2 YYEEEE. The CDR3 is 16 residues long. V shed 4 bases and J 8 bases; nucleotides not matched to a gene: 13. DNA for the CDR3: TGTGCCAGCAGCATTGGATACGGACAGGGAAGAGAAAAACTGTTTTTT. This sequence encodes CASSIGYGQGREKLFF.

The chain carries TRBV7-2 and TRBJ2-3; the match to TRBD2 covers 7 bases. Germline CDR1 and CDR2: SGHTA and FQGNSA. J lost 1 base, V lost 0 bases, and 4 bases had no gene match. This CDR3 spans 16 amino acids. The CDR3 loop reads CASSLAYAGGTDTQYF. In DNA form, the CDR3 reads TGTGCCAGCAGCTTAGCGTACGCGGGGGGCACAGATACGCAGTATTTT.

V gene TRBV5-8 combines with J gene TRBJ1-2, with a tentative D call TRBD1 (6 bases). The V end was cut by 5 bases, the J end by 4 bases, with 18 bases between. The CDR3 totals 15 residues. Germline-derived CDR1 and CDR2 are SGHTS and YDEGEE. The CDR3 region is CASRRRGPIAYGYTF. The CDR3 nucleotides are TGTGCCAGCAGGAGGCGGGGGCCAATAGCCTATGGCTACACCTTC.

The genes are TRBV3-1 (or the pseudogene TRBV3-2) and TRBJ2-7, with 9 bases identical to TRBD1. Trimming took 1 base from V and 3 from J; bases not matched to a gene: 4. The CDR3 sequence is 15 residues long. From germline, CDR1 is LGHDT and CDR2 YNNKEL (reference sequence). The CDR3 here is CASSQGPGQGYEQYF. In DNA, the CDR3 is TGTGCCAGCAGCCAAGGTCCGGGACAGGGCTACGAGCAGTACTTC.

This clone was seen a handful of times. The rearrangement links TRBV7-9 to TRBJ2-3; D not certain. The CDR3 has 16 residues. Trimming shortened V by 4 bases and J by 3 bases, and 17 bases separated the two germline ends. Germline loops: CDR1 SEHNR, CDR2 FQNEAQ (reference sequence). The CDR3 reads CASSWWRGQLTDTQYF. The CDR3 DNA reads as TGTGCCAGCAGCTGGTGGCGAGGTCAACTTACAGATACGCAGTATTTT. The full variable domain, its missing parts supplied by reference TRBV7-9 and TRBJ2-3, is DTGVSQNPRHKITKRGQNVTFRCDPISEHNRLYWYRQTLGQGPEFLTYFQNEAQLEKSRLLSDRFSAERPKGSFSTLEIQRTEQGDSAMYLCASSWWRGQLTDTQYFGPGTRLTVL.

This chain connects TRBV11-2 to TRBJ2-2; D gene ambiguous. The CDR3 length is 13 residues. V shed 3 bases and J shed 8 bases, with 10 bases lying between them. Germline CDR1 is SGHAT and CDR2 is FQNNGV. The CDR3 protein is CASSLTLIGELFF. Here the CDR3 DNA reads TGTGCCAGCAGCTTGACACTGATTGGGGAGCTGTTTTTT.

The chain joins TRBV7-9 to TRBJ2-6, with 9 nucleotides matching TRBD1. The V gene end was trimmed by 4 bases and the J gene end by 3 bases; junction bases not matched to a gene: 10. The CDR3 has 18 amino acids. Germline CDR1 is SEHNR and CDR2 is FQNEAQ (reference sequence). In DNA, the CDR3 is TGTGCCAGCAGCTCGGACAGGGGTTTATGGAGTGGGGCCAACGTCCTGACTTTC. It encodes CASSSDRGLWSGANVLTF.

This clone was found a few times. J is TRBJ1-3 and V is TRBV20-1; no reliable D call. Trimming took off 6 bases at V and 3 bases at J, with 6 bases between the two ends. Germline loops: CDR1 DFQATT, CDR2 SNEGSKA (reference sequence). The CDR3 sequence is 11 residues long. CDR3 sequence (DNA): TGCAGTGCAGAGGGTGGAAACACCATATATTTT. Encoded protein: CSAEGGNTIYF.